One TCR beta chain is described in this entry. The CDR3 has 19 residues. V lost 3 bases and J lost 1, with 22 bases in between. From germline, CDR1 is LNHDA and CDR2 SQIVND (reference sequence). These data are taken from a study of blood T cell repertoires in COVID-19. Here immunoSEQ multiplex PCR was the method, and the copy in TCRdb shows in-frame clones only, minus some. The data hold 150,000 to 200,000 clones, with about 83% observed a single time. The J gene is TRBJ1-3, the V gene TRBV19; D perhaps matches TRBD1 (5 bases). The sample consisted of peripheral blood. The source of this sequence is a human donor in a cohort sampled during active COVID-19. The CDR3 DNA follows: TGTGCCAGTAGTATGAGGTGGACACATCCTCCCTCTTCTGGAAACACCATATATTTT. It encodes CASSMRWTHPPSSGNTIYF.